The clone carrying this T cell receptor (beta chain) was detected many times. Its target is unknown. Sorted cell numbers of roughly 19,000 to 1,000,000, with 10%, 30% or 50% RNA, served as input for naive CD8 libraries. Based on a CD8+CD4-CCR7+CD45RA+ profile, naive CD8 T cells were sorted. The data stem from a study of molecular identifiers for immune sequencing clone quantification. Study-wide points: It was shown that clones above 20 RNA copies held over 99% of effector molecules, but under 1% in naive cells.

The authors built bulk TCR libraries by previously described methods with listed TCR primers. TCRdb reprocessed the PCR reads with MiXCR, giving one entry per CDR3 protein. In the table there are about 640,000 distinct CDR3 sequences, 15% to 20% of which are singletons. V shed 5 bases and J shed 7 bases, with 10 bases lying between them. The CDR3 sequence is 12 residues long. From germline, CDR1 is SEHNR and CDR2 FQNEAQ (reference sequence). The specimen was naive CD8+ T cells from blood, with Jurkat cell RNA spiked in. Regarding subset: FACS-sorted CD8+CD4-CCR7+CD45RA+ naive T cells. The receptor was derived from a human donor in good health. Some libraries in this study had Jurkat cell RNA spiked in. The rearrangement joins TRBV7-9 to TRBJ2-3; D is unresolved. The CDR3 DNA reads TGTGCCAGCAGCCCAAGCACTCATACGCAGTATTTT. Residues: CASSPSTHTQYF. Looking up the rest from reference TRBV7-9 and TRBJ2-3 gives the full variable domain: DTGVSQNPRHKITKRGQNVTFRCDPISEHNRLYWYRQTLGQGPEFLTYFQNEAQLEKSRLLSDRFSAERPKGSFSTLEIQRTEQGDSAMYLCASSPSTHTQYFGPGTRLTVL.